What follows is one TCR beta chain and its context. The antigen is unknown. These data belong to a study of T cells in tumors after PD-1 blockade. Study-wide context: A subset received ongoing vismodegib 150 mg daily alongside anti-PD-1 therapy. Mean per tumor sample: 25,000 to 30,000 templates (about 550-99,264), 6,000 to 6,500 unique clonotypes.

Study observations and caveats: Clonal replacement was seen across treatment, not between pre-treatment samples.

Profiled with immunoSEQ multiplex PCR; TCRdb holds only in-frame clones, not every one. The repertoire holds around 1,700 clones, roughly 75% seen once, with roughly 11% in the top ten. This CDR3 region has 15 residues. With 3 bases removed from V and 3 bases from J, the gap between germline ends came to 16 bases. Looked up from germline, CDR1 is SGHNT and CDR2 is YYREEE (reference sequence). The sequenced sample was tumor tissue, obtained after anti-PD-1 treatment. The source of this sequence is a human donor with basal cell carcinoma. The chain carries TRBV5-4 and TRBJ2-7; D tentatively reads TRBD1 or TRBD2 (5 bases each). The CDR3 DNA is TGTGCCAGCAGCTCCTTCGGGACGGTCGGCTACGAGCAGTACTTC. Its protein is CASSSFGTVGYEQYF.